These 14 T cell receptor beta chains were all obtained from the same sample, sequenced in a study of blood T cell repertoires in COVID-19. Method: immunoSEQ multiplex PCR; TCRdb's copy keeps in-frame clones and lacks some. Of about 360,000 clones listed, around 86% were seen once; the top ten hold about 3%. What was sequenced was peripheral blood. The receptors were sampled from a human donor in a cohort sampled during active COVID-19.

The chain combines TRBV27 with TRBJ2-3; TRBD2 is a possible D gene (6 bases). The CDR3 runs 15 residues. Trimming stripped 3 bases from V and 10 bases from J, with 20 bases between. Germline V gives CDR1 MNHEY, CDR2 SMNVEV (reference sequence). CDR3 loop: CASSLGGDGPWAQYF. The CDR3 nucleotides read TGTGCCAGCAGTTTGGGCGGGGATGGCCCCTGGGCGCAGTATTTT.

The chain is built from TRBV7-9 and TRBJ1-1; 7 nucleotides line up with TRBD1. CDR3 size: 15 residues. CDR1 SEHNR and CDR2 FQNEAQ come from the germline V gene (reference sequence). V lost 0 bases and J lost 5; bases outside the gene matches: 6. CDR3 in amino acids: CASSLAGRGDTEAFF. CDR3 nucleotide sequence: TGTGCCAGCAGCTTAGCGGGCAGGGGGGATACTGAAGCTTTCTTT.

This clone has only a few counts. The CDR3 coding sequence is TGTGCCAGCAGTGAATACGACAGGATTATCCCCTTGGGTGCTTTCTTT. It codes for CASSEYDRIIPLGAFF. The chain recombines TRBV25-1 with TRBJ1-1, with D perhaps TRBD1 (6 bases). Germline CDR1 MGHDK, CDR2 SYGVNS. V dropped 0 bases and J dropped 11 bases, with 22 bases sitting between them. The CDR3 has 16 residues.

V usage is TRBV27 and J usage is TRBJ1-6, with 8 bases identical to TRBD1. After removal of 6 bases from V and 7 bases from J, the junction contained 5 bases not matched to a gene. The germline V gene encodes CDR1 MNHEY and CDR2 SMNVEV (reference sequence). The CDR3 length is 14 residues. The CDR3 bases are TGTGCCAGCAGCTGGACAGGGAGGAATTCACCCCTCCACTTT. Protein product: CASSWTGRNSPLHF.

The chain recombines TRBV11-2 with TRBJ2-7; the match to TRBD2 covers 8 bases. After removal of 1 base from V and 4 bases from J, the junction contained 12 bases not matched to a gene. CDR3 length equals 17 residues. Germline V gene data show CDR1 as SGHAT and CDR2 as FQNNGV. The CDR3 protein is CASSLADGGREGYEQYF. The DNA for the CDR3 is TGTGCCAGCAGCTTAGCTGACGGGGGACGGGAGGGGTACGAGCAGTACTTC.

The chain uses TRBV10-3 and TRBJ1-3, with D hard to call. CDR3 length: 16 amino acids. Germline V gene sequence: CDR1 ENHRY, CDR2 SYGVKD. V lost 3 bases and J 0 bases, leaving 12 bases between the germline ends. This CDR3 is CAISETRVPSGNTIYF. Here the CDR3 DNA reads TGTGCCATCAGTGAAACTCGGGTCCCCTCTGGAAACACCATATATTTT.

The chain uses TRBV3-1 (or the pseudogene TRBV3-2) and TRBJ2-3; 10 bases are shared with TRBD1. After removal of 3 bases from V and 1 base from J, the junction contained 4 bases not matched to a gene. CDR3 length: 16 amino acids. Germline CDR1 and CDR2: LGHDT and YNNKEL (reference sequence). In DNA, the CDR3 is TGTGCCAGCAGCCATGCGACAGGGGGCGGCACAGATACGCAGTATTTT. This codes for CASSHATGGGTDTQYF.

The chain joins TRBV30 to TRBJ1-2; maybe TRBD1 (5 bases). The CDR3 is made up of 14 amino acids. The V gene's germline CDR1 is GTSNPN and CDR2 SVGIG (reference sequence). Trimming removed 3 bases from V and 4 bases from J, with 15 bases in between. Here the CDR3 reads CAWSPVDSFYGYTF. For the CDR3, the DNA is TGTGCCTGGAGCCCCGTCGACAGTTTCTATGGCTACACCTTC.

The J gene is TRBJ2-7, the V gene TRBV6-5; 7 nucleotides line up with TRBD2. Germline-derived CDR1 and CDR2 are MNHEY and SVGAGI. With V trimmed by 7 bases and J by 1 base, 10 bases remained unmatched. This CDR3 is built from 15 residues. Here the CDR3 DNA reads TGTGCCAGCAAAAGGGAGGGAGGGGAATCCTACGAGCAGTACTTC. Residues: CASKREGGESYEQYF.

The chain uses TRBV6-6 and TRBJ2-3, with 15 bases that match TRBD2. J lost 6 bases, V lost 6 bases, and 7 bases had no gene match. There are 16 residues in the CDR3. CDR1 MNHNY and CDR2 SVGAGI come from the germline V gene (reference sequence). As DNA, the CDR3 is TGTGCCAGCAGCCGGGGACTAGCGGGGGGCGTTGATACGCAGTATTTT. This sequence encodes CASSRGLAGGVDTQYF.

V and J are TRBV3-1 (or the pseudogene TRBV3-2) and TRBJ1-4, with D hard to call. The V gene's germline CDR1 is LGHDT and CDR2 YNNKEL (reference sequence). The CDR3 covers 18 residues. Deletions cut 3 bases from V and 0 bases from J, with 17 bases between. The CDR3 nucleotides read TGTGCCAGCAGCCAGACCGGAGCGACCGACGCAACTAATGAAAAACTGTTTTTT. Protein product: CASSQTGATDATNEKLFF.

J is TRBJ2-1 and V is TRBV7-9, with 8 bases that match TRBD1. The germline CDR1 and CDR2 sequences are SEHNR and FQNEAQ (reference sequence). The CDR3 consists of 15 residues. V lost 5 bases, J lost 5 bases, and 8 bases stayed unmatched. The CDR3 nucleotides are TGTGCCAGCAGCCCCAGGGGGCGGGGTCACAATGAGCAGTTCTTC. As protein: CASSPRGRGHNEQFF.

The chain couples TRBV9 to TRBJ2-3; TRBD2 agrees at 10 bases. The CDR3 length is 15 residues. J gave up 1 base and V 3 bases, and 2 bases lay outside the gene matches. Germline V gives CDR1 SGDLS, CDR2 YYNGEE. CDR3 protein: CASSDGTSGTDTQYF. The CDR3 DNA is TGTGCCAGCAGCGATGGGACTAGCGGCACAGATACGCAGTATTTT.

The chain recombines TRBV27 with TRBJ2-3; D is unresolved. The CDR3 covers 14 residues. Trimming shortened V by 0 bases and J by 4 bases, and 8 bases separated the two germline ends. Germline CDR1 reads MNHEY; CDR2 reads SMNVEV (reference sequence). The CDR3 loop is CASSLSVTADTQYF. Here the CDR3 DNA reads TGTGCCAGCAGTTTATCGGTGACTGCAGATACGCAGTATTTT.